The 18 T cell receptor beta chains listed next were all sequenced from one sample in a study of T cell responses to AZD1222 COVID-19 vaccine. Method: immunoSEQ multiplex PCR; TCRdb's copy keeps in-frame clones and lacks some. The table includes approximately 180,000 clones, about 90% detected once. Sample: peripheral blood, taken on day 0 of AZD1222 vaccination. These receptors all stem from an adult in good health.

The sample holds a few counts of this clone. The rearrangement joins TRBV9 to TRBJ2-7; 12 bases fit TRBD2. Germline V gene lookup returns CDR1 SGDLS and CDR2 YYNGEE. Unmatched junction bases numbered 12, after V lost 9 bases and J lost 5 bases. This CDR3 is built from 15 residues. This CDR3 is CATPETSGSRNEQYF. CDR3 nucleotide sequence: TGTGCCACCCCCGAGACTAGCGGGAGTAGGAACGAGCAGTACTTC.

V and J are TRBV6-5 and TRBJ2-7; TRBD2 is a possible D gene (5 bases). The CDR3 loop spans 15 amino acids. Per germline, CDR1 MNHEY and CDR2 SVGAGI. V lost 4 bases to trimming and J lost 5 bases, with 18 bases between them. CDR3 bases: TGTGCCAGCAGTTTCTCGGGGAGAGGAACCAACGAGCAGTACTTC. It specifies CASSFSGRGTNEQYF.

This clone was seen a few times. The V and J genes are TRBV5-1 and TRBJ1-1; D remains unclear. Germline-derived CDR1 and CDR2 are SGHRS and YFSETQ. There are 14 residues in the CDR3. Trimming shortened V by 6 bases and J by 1 base, and 13 bases separated the two germline ends. CDR3 sequence: CASTYLSGNTEAFF. The CDR3 nucleotides are TGCGCCAGCACCTACCTCTCAGGGAACACTGAAGCTTTCTTT.

The chain recombines TRBV19 with TRBJ1-3; D is unresolved. V dropped 3 bases and J dropped 4 bases, with 1 base sitting between them. The CDR3 has 11 amino acids. CDR1 and CDR2 (germline): LNHDA, SQIVND (reference sequence). In DNA form, the CDR3 reads TGTGCCAGTAGTATCGGAAACACCATATATTTT. It translates to CASSIGNTIYF.

The chain joins TRBV23-1 to TRBJ2-7; no reliable D call. TRBV23-1 is an ORF, and what it does is uncertain. Trimming shortened V by 6 bases and J by 6 bases, and 18 bases separated the two germline ends. The CDR3 consists of 14 residues. DNA of the CDR3: TGCGCCAGCAGCGCCGGAACTTGCCCACGCGAGCAGTACTTC. It encodes CASSAGTCPREQYF.

This sequence joins TRBV28 and TRBJ2-7; D may be TRBD1 (5 bases). Trimming pared 1 base from V and 7 bases from J, leaving 11 bases between. The CDR3 is 13 amino acids. Germline V CDR1 and CDR2: MDHEN, SYDVKM. The CDR3 DNA is TGTGCCAGCAGTTTATACGAAGGGGATGAGCAGTACTTC. This codes for CASSLYEGDEQYF.

This chain links TRBV19 with TRBJ2-5; D unclear. V shed 3 bases and J shed 3 bases, with 8 bases lying between them. CDR3 size: 13 residues. Germline V gene data show CDR1 as LNHDA and CDR2 as SQIVND (reference sequence). The DNA for the CDR3 is TGTGCCAGTAGTATTCAAGTCAAAGAGACCCAGTACTTC. Translated: CASSIQVKETQYF. Complete variable domain (other parts from reference TRBV19 and TRBJ2-5): DGGITQSPKYLFRKEGQNVTLSCEQNLNHDAMYWYRQDPGQGLRLIYYSQIVNDFQKGDIAEGYSVSREKKESFPLTVTSAQKNPTAFYLCASSIQVKETQYFGPGTRLLVL.

V is TRBV12-3 or TRBV12-4 and J is TRBJ2-1; D is unclear. This CDR3 region has 13 residues. Trimming shortened V by 0 bases and J by 8 bases, and 8 bases separated the two germline ends. The CDR3 sequence is CASSLAYSDEQFF. DNA of the CDR3: TGTGCCAGCAGTTTAGCGTATTCGGATGAGCAGTTCTTC.

This chain joins TRBV7-2 and TRBJ1-4, with unresolved D. This CDR3 has 18 amino acids. Trimming took off 7 bases at V and 5 bases at J, with 26 bases between the two ends. Germline CDR1 is SGHTA and CDR2 is FQGNSA. CDR3 region: CASTLGSGIRTGNEKLFF. The CDR3 DNA reads TGTGCCAGCACCCTCGGATCCGGCATCCGGACCGGGAATGAAAAACTGTTTTTT.

The rearrangement links TRBV28 to TRBJ1-6; D is unclear. The germline CDR1 and CDR2 sequences are MDHEN and SYDVKM. V was clipped by 4 bases and J by 5 bases, with 6 bases between them. This CDR3 is 13 amino acids long. CDR3 amino acids: CASSSRHNSPLHF. The CDR3 DNA reads TGTGCCAGCAGTTCCCGCCATAATTCACCCCTCCACTTT.

The J gene is TRBJ1-3, the V gene TRBV6-5; 8 nucleotides match TRBD1. The CDR3 contains 15 residues. Germline CDR1 and CDR2: MNHEY and SVGAGI. The V and J ends lost 6 bases and 4 bases, in that order; junction bases with no gene match: 8. Here the CDR3 reads CASRNPGGGGNTIYF. CDR3 nucleotides: TGTGCCAGCAGGAACCCAGGGGGCGGCGGAAACACCATATATTTT.

The CDR3 nucleotides read TGTGCCTGGAGTGGGGGACAGGGTGTAGCCGGGGAGCTGTTTTTT. Translated, it gives CAWSGGQGVAGELFF. This sequence joins TRBV30 and TRBJ2-2; the match to TRBD1 covers 9 bases. After removal of 1 base from V and 6 bases from J, the junction contained 6 bases not matched to a gene. Germline assignment: CDR1 GTSNPN and CDR2 SVGIG (reference sequence). The CDR3 covers 15 residues.

The J gene is TRBJ2-3, the V gene TRBV5-4, with D perhaps TRBD2 (6 bases). Germline V gene sequence: CDR1 SGHNT, CDR2 YYREEE (reference sequence). The CDR3 spans 14 residues. V was shortened by 1 base and J by 3 bases, with 9 bases between the two germline ends. DNA of the CDR3: TGTGCCAGCAGCTTGAGGGCGGGAACAGATACGCAGTATTTT. It encodes CASSLRAGTDTQYF.

V is TRBV5-1 and J is TRBJ2-7; possible D gene TRBD2, 6 bases. The CDR3 has 14 amino acids. Between the trimmed V and J ends, which lost 4 bases and 0 bases, there was a span of 11 bases. Looked up from germline, CDR1 is SGHRS and CDR2 is YFSETQ. The CDR3 region has the DNA TGCGCCAGCAGCCGTGGGGGGAGCTCCTACGAGCAGTACTTC. Its protein is CASSRGGSSYEQYF.

The CDR3: CASSEVVAINQPQHF. DNA for the CDR3: TGTGCCAGCAGTGAAGTAGTGGCTATCAATCAGCCCCAGCATTTT. The chain is built from TRBV2 and TRBJ1-5, with no clear D. Germline V gene data show CDR1 as SNHLY and CDR2 as FYNNEI. The CDR3 loop spans 15 amino acids. The V and J ends lost 1 base and 3 bases respectively, with 10 bases between them.

Here the CDR3 DNA reads TGCGCCAGCAGTTTGACTAGCGGGACCTCCTACAATGAGCAGTTCTTC. Protein: CASSLTSGTSYNEQFF. The V and J genes are TRBV5-1 and TRBJ2-1; TRBD2 agrees at 11 bases. The trim removed 5 bases at V and 0 bases at J, leaving 4 bases unmatched. The CDR3 spans 16 residues. Germline V gene lookup returns CDR1 SGHRS and CDR2 YFSETQ. The whole variable domain, remainder taken from reference TRBV5-1 and TRBJ2-1, is KAGVTQTPRYLIKTRGQQVTLSCSPISGHRSVSWYQQTPGQGLQFLFEYFSETQRNKGNFPGRFSGRQFSNSRSEMNVSTLELGDSALYLCASSLTSGTSYNEQFFGPGTRLTVL.

About this clone itself: The same CDR3 can be traced to other DNA sequences in this sample. V and J are TRBV28 and TRBJ1-2; D not certain. Trimming shortened V by 3 bases and J by 3 bases, and 8 bases separated the two germline ends. The germline CDR1 and CDR2 sequences are MDHEN and SYDVKM. This CDR3 has 13 residues. The CDR3 sequence: CASSFLRDYGYTF. Written as DNA, the CDR3 is TGTGCCAGCAGTTTTCTCCGTGACTATGGCTACACCTTC.

The V and J genes are TRBV4-1 and TRBJ2-1; 9 bases agree with TRBD2. This CDR3 has 16 residues. Germline CDR1 is MGHRA and CDR2 is YSYEKL. Trimming removed 6 bases from V and 3 bases from J; junction bases left unmatched: 9. The CDR3 spells CASSPLLAGDYNEQFF. For the CDR3, the DNA is TGCGCCAGCAGTCCTCTATTAGCGGGAGACTACAATGAGCAGTTCTTC.